The 10 T cell receptor beta chains presented below share a single source sample, sequenced in a study of blood T cell repertoires in COVID-19. Method: immunoSEQ multiplex PCR; TCRdb's copy keeps in-frame clones and lacks some. The repertoire holds about 360,000 clones, with approximately 86% as singletons. Material for sequencing was peripheral blood. The receptors were sampled from a human donor in a cohort sampled during active COVID-19.

The chain uses TRBV19 and TRBJ2-5, with TRBD1 matching over 7 bases. Germline CDR1 LNHDA, CDR2 SQIVND (reference sequence). Trimming cost V 6 bases and J 2 bases; bases outside gene matches: 12. The CDR3 has 16 amino acids. DNA for the CDR3: TGTGCCAGTAGATCCGAGACAGGGTCGCTACAAGAGACCCAGTACTTC. This codes for CASRSETGSLQETQYF.

The chain couples TRBV12-5 to TRBJ2-1; 10 bases align to TRBD2. The trim removed 3 bases at V and 7 bases at J, leaving 9 bases unmatched. The CDR3 has 16 amino acids. Looked up from germline, CDR1 is LGHNT and CDR2 is FRNRAP. CDR3 nucleotides: TGTGCTAGTGGTTTCTCCAGCGGGAGGGCCGGTAATGAGCAGTTCTTC. Its protein is CASGFSSGRAGNEQFF.

This chain connects TRBV28 to TRBJ1-1; D is undetermined. V shed 6 bases and J shed 2 bases, with 10 bases lying between them. The CDR3 contains 13 residues. In germline, CDR1 is MDHEN, CDR2 SYDVKM. As DNA, the CDR3 is TGTGCCAGCAGCTCGACACCCAACACTGAAGCTTTCTTT. This codes for CASSSTPNTEAFF.

The chain carries TRBV19 and TRBJ2-3; the D gene is possibly TRBD2 (6 bases). This CDR3 has 12 residues. V was pared by 5 bases and J by 6 bases, with 9 bases between. Germline V gives CDR1 LNHDA, CDR2 SQIVND (reference sequence). The chain's CDR3 is CASSSGVDTQYF. Here the CDR3 DNA reads TGTGCCAGTAGTTCGGGGGTCGATACGCAGTATTTT.

V gene TRBV6-5 combines with J gene TRBJ2-6; tentative D call: TRBD2 (5 bases). Germline assignment: CDR1 MNHEY and CDR2 SVGAGI. The CDR3 spans 14 residues. Trimming left V 2 bases short and J 5 bases short, with 7 bases between. The CDR3 sequence is CASSYRGWANVLTF. The CDR3 DNA sequence: TGTGCCAGCAGTTACCGGGGTTGGGCCAACGTCCTGACTTTC.

The chain recombines TRBV28 with TRBJ1-2, with unresolved D. The CDR3 is 13 residues long. V was trimmed by 2 bases and J by 2 bases, leaving 6 bases between them. Germline CDR1 and CDR2: MDHEN and SYDVKM. The CDR3, as DNA: TGTGCCAGCAGTTTAAAGCCCAACTATGGCTACACCTTC. Translation: CASSLKPNYGYTF.

The chain links TRBV2 to TRBJ2-3; possible D gene TRBD2, 6 bases. The V gene's germline CDR1 is SNHLY and CDR2 FYNNEI. The CDR3 has 16 residues. Trimming removed 4 bases from V and 2 bases from J, with 16 bases in between. The CDR3 spells CASSVTSGDFTDTQYF. CDR3 nucleotide sequence: TGTGCCAGCAGTGTTACCTCGGGAGATTTCACAGATACGCAGTATTTT. The full variable domain, rest sourced from reference TRBV2 and TRBJ2-3, is EPEVTQTPSHQVTQMGQEVILRCVPISNHLYFYWYRQILGQKVEFLVSFYNNEISEKSEIFDDQFSVERPDGSNFTLKIRSTKLEDSAMYFCASSVTSGDFTDTQYFGPGTRLTVL.

The chain joins TRBV27 to TRBJ1-3, with 9 bases aligning to TRBD1. The CDR3 is made up of 20 amino acids. Germline-derived CDR1 and CDR2 are MNHEY and SMNVEV (reference sequence). V lost 2 bases and J lost 4; bases outside the gene matches: 18. CDR3 loop: CASSLPYRDRVSIRGNTIYF. CDR3 bases: TGTGCCAGCAGTTTACCATACCGGGACAGGGTCTCGATCCGCGGAAACACCATATATTTT.

The rearrangement joins TRBV7-9 to TRBJ2-7; tentatively, D is TRBD1 (7 bases). Trimming removed 5 bases from V and 2 bases from J, with 10 bases in between. Germline-derived CDR1 and CDR2 are SEHNR and FQNEAQ (reference sequence). This CDR3 contains 13 residues. As DNA, the CDR3 is TGTGCCAGCAGCGCGGGACAGACCTACGAGCAGTACTTC. It specifies CASSAGQTYEQYF.

The chain uses TRBV7-2 and TRBJ2-1; 14 bases map to TRBD2. There are 18 residues in the CDR3. Germline assignment: CDR1 SGHTA and CDR2 FQGNSA. With V trimmed by 1 base and J by 9 bases, 11 bases remained unmatched. CDR3 region: CASSLVRMTSGGASEQFF. CDR3 DNA: TGTGCCAGCAGCTTAGTACGGATGACTAGCGGGGGGGCCAGTGAGCAGTTCTTC.